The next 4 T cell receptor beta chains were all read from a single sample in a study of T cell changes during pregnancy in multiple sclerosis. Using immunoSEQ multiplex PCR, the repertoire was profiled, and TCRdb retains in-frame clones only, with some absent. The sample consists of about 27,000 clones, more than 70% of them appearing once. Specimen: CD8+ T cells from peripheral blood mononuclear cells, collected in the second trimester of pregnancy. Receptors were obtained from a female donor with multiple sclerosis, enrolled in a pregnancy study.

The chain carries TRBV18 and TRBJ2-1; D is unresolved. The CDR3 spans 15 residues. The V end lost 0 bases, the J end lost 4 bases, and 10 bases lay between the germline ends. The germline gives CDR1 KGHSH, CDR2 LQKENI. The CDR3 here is CASSPPVVAYNEQFF. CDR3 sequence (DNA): TGTGCCAGCTCACCACCCGTCGTAGCTTACAATGAGCAGTTCTTC.

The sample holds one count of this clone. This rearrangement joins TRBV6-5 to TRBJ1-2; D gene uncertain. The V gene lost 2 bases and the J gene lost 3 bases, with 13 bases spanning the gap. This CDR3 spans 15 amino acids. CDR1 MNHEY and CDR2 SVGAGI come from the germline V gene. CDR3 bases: TGTGCCAGCAGTTACCTCCTTGGGAGTGACTATGGCTACACCTTC. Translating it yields CASSYLLGSDYGYTF.

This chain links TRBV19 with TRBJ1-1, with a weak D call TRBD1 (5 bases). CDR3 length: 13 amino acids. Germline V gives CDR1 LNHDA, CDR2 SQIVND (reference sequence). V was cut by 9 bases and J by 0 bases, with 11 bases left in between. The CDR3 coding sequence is TGTGCCAGCGACAGTTTAATGAACACTGAAGCTTTCTTT. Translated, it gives CASDSLMNTEAFF.

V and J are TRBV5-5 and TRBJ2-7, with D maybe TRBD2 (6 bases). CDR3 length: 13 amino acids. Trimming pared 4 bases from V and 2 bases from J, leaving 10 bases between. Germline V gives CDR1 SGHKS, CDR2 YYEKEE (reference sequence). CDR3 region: CASSKREAYEQYF. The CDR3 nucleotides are TGTGCCAGCAGCAAGAGGGAGGCCTACGAGCAGTACTTC.